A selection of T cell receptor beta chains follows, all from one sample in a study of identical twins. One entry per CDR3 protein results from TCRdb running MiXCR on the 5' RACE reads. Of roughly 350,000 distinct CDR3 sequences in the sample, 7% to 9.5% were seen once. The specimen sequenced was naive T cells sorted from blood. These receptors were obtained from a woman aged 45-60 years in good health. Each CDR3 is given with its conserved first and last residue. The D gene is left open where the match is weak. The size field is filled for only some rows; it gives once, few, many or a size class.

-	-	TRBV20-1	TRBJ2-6	TGCAGTGCTAGGGAGGGGCGTGGGGCCAACGTCCTGACTTTC	CSAREGRGANVLTF
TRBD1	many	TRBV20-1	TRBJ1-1	TGCAGTGCAAGGACAGGGGACACTGAAGCTTTCTTT	CSARTGDTEAFF
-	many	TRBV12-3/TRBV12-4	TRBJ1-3	TGTGCCAGCAGTCCACAGGGCTCTGGAAACACCATATATTTT	CASSPQGSGNTIYF
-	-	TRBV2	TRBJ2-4	TGTGCCAGCAGTGTAGAACGGCAAAGAGAAAACAAAAACATTCAGTACTTC	CASSVERQRENKNIQYF
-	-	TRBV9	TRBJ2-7	TGTGCCAGCAGCGCGGACGGAACCTACGAGCAGTACTTC	CASSADGTYEQYF
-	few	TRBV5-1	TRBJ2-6	TGCGCCAGCAGCTTGGAGGCCTCTGGGGCCAACGTCCTGACTTTC	CASSLEASGANVLTF
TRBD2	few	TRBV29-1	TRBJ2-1	TGCAGCGGAACTAGCGCCAACTACAATGAGCAGTTCTTC	CSGTSANYNEQFF
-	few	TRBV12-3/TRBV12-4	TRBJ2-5	TGTGCCAGCAGATGGGGACCCGAAGAGACCCAGTACTTC	CASRWGPEETQYF
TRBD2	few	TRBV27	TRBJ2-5	TGTGCCAGCAGTTTACGCGGGAGGGCGGAGACCCAGTACTTC	CASSLRGRAETQYF
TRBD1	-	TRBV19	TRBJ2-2	TGTGCCAGTAGTATAAGGACAGGGTACACCGGGGAGCTGTTTTTT	CASSIRTGYTGELFF
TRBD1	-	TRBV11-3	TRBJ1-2	TGTGCCAGCAGCTGGGACAGTAACTATGGCTACACCTTC	CASSWDSNYGYTF
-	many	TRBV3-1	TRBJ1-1	TGTGCCAGCAGCCCTAAGGGGAACACTGAAGCTTTCTTT	CASSPKGNTEAFF